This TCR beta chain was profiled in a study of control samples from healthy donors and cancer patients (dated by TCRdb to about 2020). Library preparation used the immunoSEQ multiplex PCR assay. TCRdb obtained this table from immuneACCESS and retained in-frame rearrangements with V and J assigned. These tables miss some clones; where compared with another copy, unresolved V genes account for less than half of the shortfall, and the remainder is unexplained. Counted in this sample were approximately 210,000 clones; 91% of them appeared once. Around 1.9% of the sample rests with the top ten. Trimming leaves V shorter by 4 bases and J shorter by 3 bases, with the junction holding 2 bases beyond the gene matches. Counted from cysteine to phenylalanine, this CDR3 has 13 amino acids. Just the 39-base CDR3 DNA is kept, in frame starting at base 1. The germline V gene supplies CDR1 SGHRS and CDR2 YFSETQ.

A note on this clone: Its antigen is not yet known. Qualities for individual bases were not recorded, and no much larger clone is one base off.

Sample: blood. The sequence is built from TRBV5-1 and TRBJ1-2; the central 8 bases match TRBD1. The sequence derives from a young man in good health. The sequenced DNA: TGCGCCAGCAGCCCGGACAGGGACTATGGCTACACCTTC. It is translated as CASSPDRDYGYTF.